This T cell receptor (beta chain) stems from a study of T cells after yellow fever vaccination. The CDR3 extends over 12 amino acids. Germline V gives CDR1 MGHDK, CDR2 SYGVNS. Trimming removed 8 bases at V and 5 bases at J, with 12 bases between. Via MiXCR, TCRdb re-called the 5' RACE reads, giving one row per CDR3 protein. The sample lists some 350,000 distinct CDR3 sequences, 6.2% occurring once. The chain links TRBV25-1 to TRBJ2-5; D gene unclear. Specimen: PBMCs, collected 5 days after the yellow fever booster vaccination. The clonotype was recovered from a man aged 25 to 40 who received the YFV17D yellow fever vaccine. The CDR3 loop is CASPRVAETQYF. CDR3 nucleotides: TGTGCCAGCCCCCGTGTTGCGGAGACCCAGTACTTC. The full variable domain, completed using reference TRBV25-1 and TRBJ2-5, is EADIYQTPRYLVIGTGKKITLECSQTMGHDKMYWYQQDPGMELHLIHYSYGVNSTEKGDLSSESTVSRIRTEHFPLTLESARPSHTSQYLCASPRVAETQYFGPGTRLLVL.